This T cell receptor beta chain comes out of a study of sequential checkpoint blockade in melanoma. The CDR3 extends over 14 amino acids. J was trimmed by 7 bases and V by 7 bases; bases with no gene match: 6. CDR1 and CDR2 from the germline V gene are MDHEN and SYDVKM. As for treatment: randomized to nivolumab then ipilimumab (arm A) or the reverse (arm B). Live CD3+CD8+ CD19− CD56− cells were sorted from PBMCs. Produced via immunoSEQ multiplex PCR; TCRdb's table is partial and in-frame only. Counted here are about 12,000 clones, over 70% occurring once; the ten biggest clones make up approximately 18%.

The sequence came from a human donor with melanoma. V and J are TRBV28 and TRBJ1-5; the match to TRBD1 covers 11 bases. Sequenced material: CD8+ T cells sorted from blood (inferred from file names), taken from a patient given nivolumab and ipilimumab in sequence. The CDR3 coding sequence is TGTGCCAGCACGGACAGGGGGCCGGGACAGCCCCAGCATTTT. Translation: CASTDRGPGQPQHF.